A single sample gave rise to the 20 T cell receptor beta chains below, sequenced in a study of T-cell memory formation after mild COVID-19. TCRdb called the 5' RACE reads again in MiXCR, with one record for every CDR3 protein. The sample shows approximately 450,000 distinct CDR3 sequences, 15% to 20% of them seen only once. Sequenced sample: PBMCs or a T cell subset sorted from them (not recorded which). These receptors came from an adult woman who had mild COVID-19 (a few samples of this study predate the infection). Cell type and time point are not known.

The rearrangement links TRBV7-9 to TRBJ1-1, with no clear D. This CDR3 is 14 amino acids long. Germline V gives CDR1 SEHNR, CDR2 FQNEAQ (reference sequence). With 5 bases removed from V and 0 bases from J, the gap between germline ends came to 10 bases. The CDR3 sequence: CASSTAGMNTEAFF. DNA for the CDR3: TGTGCCAGCAGCACCGCGGGGATGAACACTGAAGCTTTCTTT.

This clonotype was seen a few times. The chain is built from TRBV6-5 and TRBJ1-6; 8 bases match TRBD1. The CDR3 has 17 amino acids. CDR1 is MNHEY and CDR2 is SVGAGI in the germline V gene. J lost 4 bases, V lost 0 bases, and 5 bases had no gene match. The CDR3 sequence is CASSYSPGGSYNSPLHF. The CDR3 DNA sequence: TGTGCCAGCAGTTACTCGCCAGGGGGCTCATATAATTCACCCCTCCACTTT.

The chain uses TRBV12-3 or TRBV12-4 and TRBJ1-5, with D hard to call. V lost 3 bases, J lost 6 bases, and 18 bases lay in between. The CDR3 consists of 16 residues. The CDR3 reads CASSFRPGNTGQPQHF. In nucleotides, the CDR3 is TGTGCCAGCAGTTTCAGGCCCGGTAATACGGGTCAGCCCCAGCATTTT.

This sequence joins TRBV7-8 and TRBJ2-1; 11 bases are a match to TRBD1. The CDR3 length is 21 residues. With 4 bases clipped from V and 7 bases from J, the junction kept 24 bases outside the gene matches. The germline gives CDR1 SGHVS, CDR2 FQNEAQ. CDR3 bases: TGTGCCAGCAGCTCACCCACTACCGTCAGACCGAAAGGACAGGGGGCAAATGAGCAGTTCTTC. It specifies CASSSPTTVRPKGQGANEQFF.

This chain uses TRBV2 with TRBJ2-2; TRBD1 matches 8 bases. CDR1 and CDR2 from the germline V gene are SNHLY and FYNNEI. Losses at the gene ends were 3 bases for V and 7 bases for J; bases not matched to a gene: 10. This CDR3 is built from 16 residues. This chain's CDR3 is CASSDWAGGGIGELFF. The CDR3 DNA reads as TGTGCCAGCAGTGATTGGGCAGGGGGCGGAATCGGGGAGCTGTTTTTT. The complete variable domain, with remaining parts taken from reference TRBV2 and TRBJ2-2, reads EPEVTQTPSHQVTQMGQEVILRCVPISNHLYFYWYRQILGQKVEFLVSFYNNEISEKSEIFDDQFSVERPDGSNFTLKIRSTKLEDSAMYFCASSDWAGGGIGELFFGEGSRLTVL.

This clonotype was seen a handful of times. The chain uses TRBV4-2 and TRBJ2-7; D may be TRBD2 (6 bases). This CDR3 has 17 amino acids. V was clipped by 0 bases and J by 3 bases, with 18 bases between them. The V gene's germline CDR1 is LGHNA and CDR2 YNFKEQ. CDR3 sequence: CASSQDLFGGMSYEQYF. As DNA, the CDR3 is TGTGCCAGCAGCCAAGATCTCTTTGGCGGGATGAGCTACGAGCAGTACTTC.

This clonotype was counted at least ten times. The chain combines TRBV12-3 or TRBV12-4 with TRBJ2-2; D remains ambiguous. The CDR3 runs to 13 residues. With 4 bases removed from V and 3 bases from J, the gap between germline ends came to 6 bases. CDR3 region: CASSWLDTGELFF. The CDR3 DNA follows: TGTGCCAGCAGTTGGCTAGACACCGGGGAGCTGTTTTTT.

J is TRBJ2-4 and V is TRBV7-2; TRBD1 agrees at 8 bases. CDR1 and CDR2 from the germline V gene are SGHTA and FQGNSA. Trimming at V came to 3 bases and at J to 0 bases, leaving 4 bases not matched to a gene. The CDR3 length is 16 residues. CDR3: CASSFFRGRAKNIQYF. As DNA, the CDR3 is TGTGCCAGCAGCTTCTTCAGGGGGCGAGCCAAAAACATTCAGTACTTC.

CDR3 coding DNA: TGTGCCAGTAGTCCCGTGACAGGGGCTGAAGCTTTCTTT. This gives the protein CASSPVTGAEAFF. The gene calls are TRBV19 and TRBJ1-1, with 8 bases that match TRBD1. Germline values: CDR1 LNHDA, CDR2 SQIVND (reference sequence). Unmatched junction bases numbered 5, after V lost 5 bases and J lost 6 bases. CDR3 length: 13 amino acids.

This clonotype was counted between two and nine times. The rearrangement uses TRBV19 and TRBJ1-1; tentative D call: TRBD1 (5 bases). CDR3 length equals 18 residues. The germline V and J ends were trimmed by 2 bases and 3 bases, with 22 bases remaining between them. The germline gives CDR1 LNHDA, CDR2 SQIVND (reference sequence). The CDR3 is CASSISLWGGPGDTEAFF. The CDR3 nucleotides read TGTGCCAGTAGTATATCTCTCTGGGGGGGACCGGGGGACACTGAAGCTTTCTTT. Based on the CDR3 plus reference TRBV19 and TRBJ1-1, the full variable domain is DGGITQSPKYLFRKEGQNVTLSCEQNLNHDAMYWYRQDPGQGLRLIYYSQIVNDFQKGDIAEGYSVSREKKESFPLTVTSAQKNPTAFYLCASSISLWGGPGDTEAFFGQGTRLTVV.

The table lists this clonotype with a few counts. The rearrangement uses TRBV24-1 and TRBJ2-2; 8 positions agree with TRBD2. The CDR3 loop spans 16 amino acids. V lost 1 base to trimming and J lost 3 bases; unmatched junction nucleotides: 3. CDR1 KGHDR and CDR2 SFDVKD come from the germline V gene. The CDR3: CATSDFALADTGELFF. CDR3 in DNA: TGTGCCACCAGTGATTTTGCACTAGCGGACACCGGGGAGCTGTTTTTT.

This clonotype was detected only a few times. The chain carries TRBV7-3 and TRBJ2-3; TRBD2 aligns across 13 bases. The CDR3 has 16 residues. V lost 5 bases, J lost 3 bases, and 5 bases stayed unmatched. The V gene's germline CDR1 is SGHTA and CDR2 FQGTGA. CDR3 residues: CASSKGLAGITDTQYF. Written as DNA, the CDR3 is TGTGCCAGCAGCAAGGGACTAGCGGGGATAACAGATACGCAGTATTTT.

This clonotype was recorded a few times. The J gene is TRBJ1-6, the V gene TRBV20-1, with unresolved D. Trimming took off 0 bases at V and 4 bases at J, with 10 bases between the two ends. The CDR3 runs 15 residues. Per germline, CDR1 DFQATT and CDR2 SNEGSKA (reference sequence). CDR3 protein: CSARDSFNYNSPLHF. The CDR3 DNA is TGCAGTGCTAGAGATAGTTTCAATTATAATTCACCCCTCCACTTT.

The V and J genes are TRBV7-3 and TRBJ2-3, with a possible D match to TRBD2 (5 bases). The germline V gene has CDR1 SGHTA and CDR2 FQGTGA. This CDR3 contains 14 residues. With 4 bases removed from V and 2 bases from J, the gap between germline ends came to 10 bases. The CDR3 is CASSSGLPTDTQYF. CDR3 DNA: TGTGCCAGCAGCTCAGGACTTCCCACAGATACGCAGTATTTT.

The sample holds a few counts of this clonotype. CDR3: CASKKLVGDTDTQYF. CDR3 nucleotide sequence: TGTGCCAGCAAAAAACTGGTGGGGGACACAGATACGCAGTATTTT. The J gene is TRBJ2-3, the V gene TRBV7-8; D tentatively fits TRBD1 or TRBD2 (5 bases each). The germline CDR1 and CDR2 sequences are SGHVS and FQNEAQ. CDR3 size: 15 residues. The V end was cut by 7 bases, the J end by 2 bases, with 16 bases between.

The V gene is TRBV7-3, the J gene TRBJ2-1, with 7 bases matching TRBD1. Unmatched junction bases numbered 8, after V lost 5 bases and J lost 7 bases. Germline assignment: CDR1 SGHTA and CDR2 FQGTGA. CDR3 length: 14 amino acids. This CDR3 reads CASSERTGVNEQFF. In DNA, the CDR3 is TGTGCCAGCAGCGAGAGGACAGGAGTAAATGAGCAGTTCTTC.

This clonotype was detected ten times or more. V is TRBV6-6 and J is TRBJ2-3; the D gene is possibly TRBD1 (5 bases). Germline V CDR1 and CDR2: MNHNY, SVGAGI (reference sequence). Trimming stripped 6 bases from V and 4 bases from J, with 5 bases between. The CDR3 is made up of 11 amino acids. CDR3 amino acids: CASSRADTQYF. In nucleotides, the CDR3 is TGTGCCAGCAGCAGGGCAGATACGCAGTATTTT.

The genes are TRBV5-1 and TRBJ1-1; the D is unclear. The CDR3 has 14 residues. The V gene lost 4 bases and the J gene lost 1 base, with 11 bases spanning the gap. In germline, CDR1 is SGHRS, CDR2 YFSETQ. The CDR3 reads CASSGDDWNTEAFF. DNA for the CDR3: TGCGCCAGCAGCGGGGATGATTGGAACACTGAAGCTTTCTTT.

About this clonotype: It is likely a read error, because the conserved phenylalanine at the end of the CDR3 is missing. Because the CDR3's place on the DNA is in doubt, the DNA is left out and the CDR3 is given as listed by TCRdb. The rearrangement joins TRBV5-8 to TRBJ2-3. The CDR3 adds up to 8 amino acids, both ends counted. The germline V gene encodes CDR1 SGHTS and CDR2 YDEGEE. Here the CDR3 reads CASSLASL.

A few counts support this clonotype. J is TRBJ2-2 and V is TRBV29-1, with 10 bases lining up with TRBD2. The CDR3 length is 14 residues. Trimming took 7 bases from V and 0 from J; bases not matched to a gene: 2. Germline CDR1 SQVTM, CDR2 ANQGSEA. The CDR3 bases are TGCAGCGGAACTAGCGGGACGAACACCGGGGAGCTGTTTTTT. The encoded protein is CSGTSGTNTGELFF.